The clone carrying this TCR beta chain was seen ten or more times. The antigen is not known. The source of the sample is a study of T cells after yellow fever vaccination. Study-wide results and caveats: The bulk population could contribute abundant contaminating clonotypes to FACS-sorted repertoires. Researchers report a weaker secondary response that nonetheless peaked faster, day 5 versus 15.

A single record per CDR3 protein comes from TCRdb applying MiXCR to the 5' RACE reads. Among 250,000 or so distinct CDR3 sequences listed, 3.6% were seen once. The V end was cut by 5 bases, the J end by 3 bases, with 17 bases between. The germline gives CDR1 SGHAT, CDR2 FQNNGV. This CDR3 region has 15 residues. This chain uses TRBV11-2 with TRBJ2-7; D could derive from TRBD1 or TRBD2 (7 bases each). The sample consisted of PBMCs, taken 15 days after the yellow fever booster vaccination. The sequence derives from a man between 18 and 35 years old who received the YFV17D yellow fever vaccine. As DNA, the CDR3 is TGTGCCAGCAGCCAAGGAGCGGGACAGCTCTACGAGCAGTACTTC. Amino acids: CASSQGAGQLYEQYF.